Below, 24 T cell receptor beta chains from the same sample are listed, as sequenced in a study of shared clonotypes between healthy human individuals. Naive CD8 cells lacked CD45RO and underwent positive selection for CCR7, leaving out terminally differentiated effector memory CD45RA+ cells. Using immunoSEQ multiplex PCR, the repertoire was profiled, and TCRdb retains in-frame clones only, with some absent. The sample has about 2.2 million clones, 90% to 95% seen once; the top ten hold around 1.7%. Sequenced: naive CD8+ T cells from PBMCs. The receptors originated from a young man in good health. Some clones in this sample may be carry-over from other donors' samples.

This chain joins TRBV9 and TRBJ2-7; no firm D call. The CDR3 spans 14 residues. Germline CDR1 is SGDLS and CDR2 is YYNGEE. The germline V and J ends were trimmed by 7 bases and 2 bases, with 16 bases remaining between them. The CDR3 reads CASGPTEVPYEQYF. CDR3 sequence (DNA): TGTGCCAGCGGCCCAACTGAGGTACCCTACGAGCAGTACTTC.

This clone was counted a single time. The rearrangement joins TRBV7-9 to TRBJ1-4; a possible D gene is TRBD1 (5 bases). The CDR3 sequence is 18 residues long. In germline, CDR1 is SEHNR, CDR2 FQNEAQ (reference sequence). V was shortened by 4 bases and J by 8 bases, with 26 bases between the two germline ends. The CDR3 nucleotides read TGTGCCAGCAGCTCAATCCCCGTGGCGGGGCCCTTAAACGAAAAACTGTTTTTT. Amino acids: CASSSIPVAGPLNEKLFF.

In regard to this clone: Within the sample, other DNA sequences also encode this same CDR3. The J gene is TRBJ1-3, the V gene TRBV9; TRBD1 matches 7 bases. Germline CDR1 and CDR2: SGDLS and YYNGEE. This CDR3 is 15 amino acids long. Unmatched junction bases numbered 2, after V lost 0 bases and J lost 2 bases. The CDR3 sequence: CASSVVGGAGNTIYF. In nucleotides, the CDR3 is TGTGCCAGCAGCGTAGTAGGGGGCGCTGGAAACACCATATATTTT.

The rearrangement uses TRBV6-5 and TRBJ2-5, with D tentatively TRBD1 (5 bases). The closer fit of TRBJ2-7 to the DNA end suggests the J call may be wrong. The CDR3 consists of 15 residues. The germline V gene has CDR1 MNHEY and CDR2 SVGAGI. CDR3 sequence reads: CASSYSRQISYEQYF. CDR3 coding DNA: TGTGCCAGCAGTTACTCGAGACAGATATCCTACGAGCAGTACTTC.

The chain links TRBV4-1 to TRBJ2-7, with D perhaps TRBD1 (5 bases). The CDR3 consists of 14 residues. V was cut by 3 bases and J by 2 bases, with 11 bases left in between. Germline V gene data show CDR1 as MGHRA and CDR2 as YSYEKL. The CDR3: CASSHPTATYEQYF. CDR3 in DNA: TGCGCCAGCAGCCACCCGACAGCCACCTACGAGCAGTACTTC.

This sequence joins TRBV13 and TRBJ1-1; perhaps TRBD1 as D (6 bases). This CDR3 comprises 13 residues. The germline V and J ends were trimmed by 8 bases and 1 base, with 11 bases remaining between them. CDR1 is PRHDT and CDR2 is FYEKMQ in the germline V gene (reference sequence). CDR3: CASQDRPNTEAFF. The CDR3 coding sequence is TGTGCCAGCCAGGACAGACCGAACACTGAAGCTTTCTTT.

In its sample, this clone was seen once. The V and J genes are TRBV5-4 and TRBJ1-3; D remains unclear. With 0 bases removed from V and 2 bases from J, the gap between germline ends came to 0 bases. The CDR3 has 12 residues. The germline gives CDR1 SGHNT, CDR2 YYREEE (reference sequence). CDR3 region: CASSLAGNTIYF. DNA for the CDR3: TGTGCCAGCAGCTTGGCTGGAAACACCATATATTTT.

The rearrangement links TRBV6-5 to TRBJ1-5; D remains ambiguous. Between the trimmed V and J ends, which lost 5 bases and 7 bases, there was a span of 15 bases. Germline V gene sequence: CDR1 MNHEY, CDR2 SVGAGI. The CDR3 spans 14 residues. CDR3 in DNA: TGTGCCAGCAGTACTACACGGACTGGACAGCCCCAGCATTTT. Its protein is CASSTTRTGQPQHF.

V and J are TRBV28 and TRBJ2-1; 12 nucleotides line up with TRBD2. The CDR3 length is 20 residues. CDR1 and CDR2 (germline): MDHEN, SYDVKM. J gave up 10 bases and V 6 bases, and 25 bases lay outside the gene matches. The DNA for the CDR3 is TGTGCCAGCAGCAACAACCGCCGGCGACTAGCGGGAGAGATCTCTGGCGAGCAGTTCTTC. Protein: CASSNNRRRLAGEISGEQFF.

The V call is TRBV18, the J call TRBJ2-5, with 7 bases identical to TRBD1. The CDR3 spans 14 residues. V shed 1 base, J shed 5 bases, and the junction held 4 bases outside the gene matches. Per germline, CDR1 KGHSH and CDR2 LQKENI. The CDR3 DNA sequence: TGTGCCAGCTCACCACGGGGCAGGGGGGAGACCCAGTACTTC. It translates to CASSPRGRGETQYF.

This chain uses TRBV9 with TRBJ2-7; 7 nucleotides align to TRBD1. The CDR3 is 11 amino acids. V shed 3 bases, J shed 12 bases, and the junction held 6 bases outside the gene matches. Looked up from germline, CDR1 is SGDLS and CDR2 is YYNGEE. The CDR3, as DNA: TGTGCCAGCAGCGATCGGACAGGCATGTACTTC. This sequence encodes CASSDRTGMYF.

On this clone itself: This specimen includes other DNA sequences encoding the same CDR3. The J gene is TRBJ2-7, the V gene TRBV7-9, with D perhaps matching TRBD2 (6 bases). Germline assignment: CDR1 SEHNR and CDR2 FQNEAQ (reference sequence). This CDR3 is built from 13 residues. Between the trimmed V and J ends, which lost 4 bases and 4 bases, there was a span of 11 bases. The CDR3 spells CASSSPGTYEQYF. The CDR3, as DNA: TGTGCCAGCAGCTCTCCAGGGACTTACGAGCAGTACTTC.

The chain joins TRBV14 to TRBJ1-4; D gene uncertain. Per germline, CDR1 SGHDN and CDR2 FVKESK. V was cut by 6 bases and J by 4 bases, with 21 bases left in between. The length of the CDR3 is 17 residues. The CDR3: CASRSPESGPVNEKLFF. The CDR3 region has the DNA TGTGCCAGCAGATCCCCAGAGTCCGGACCGGTTAATGAAAAACTGTTTTTT. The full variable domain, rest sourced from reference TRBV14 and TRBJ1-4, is EAGVTQFPSHSVIEKGQTVTLRCDPISGHDNLYWYRRVMGKEIKFLLHFVKESKQDESGMPNNRFLAERTGGTYSTLKVQPAELEDSGVYFCASRSPESGPVNEKLFFGSGTQLSVL.

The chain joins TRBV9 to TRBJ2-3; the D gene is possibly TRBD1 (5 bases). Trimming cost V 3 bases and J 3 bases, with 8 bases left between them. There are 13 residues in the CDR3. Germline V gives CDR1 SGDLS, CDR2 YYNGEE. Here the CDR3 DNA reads TGTGCCAGCAGCGGAAAGGGGACAGATACGCAGTATTTT. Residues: CASSGKGTDTQYF.

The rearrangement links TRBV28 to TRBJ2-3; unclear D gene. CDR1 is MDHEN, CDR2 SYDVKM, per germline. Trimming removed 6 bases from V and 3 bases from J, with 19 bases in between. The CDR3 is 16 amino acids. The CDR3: CASSPLKQLVTDTQYF. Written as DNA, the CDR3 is TGTGCCAGCAGCCCTTTAAAGCAGCTCGTGACAGATACGCAGTATTTT.

CDR3 DNA sequence: TGTGCCAGCAGGACTACAGGGGGTGGGTACGAGCAGTACTTC. It is translated as CASRTTGGGYEQYF. The V and J genes are TRBV27 and TRBJ2-7; 8 bases line up with TRBD1. This CDR3 is built from 14 residues. Germline CDR1 MNHEY, CDR2 SMNVEV (reference sequence). V lost 6 bases, J lost 4 bases, and 8 bases stayed unmatched.

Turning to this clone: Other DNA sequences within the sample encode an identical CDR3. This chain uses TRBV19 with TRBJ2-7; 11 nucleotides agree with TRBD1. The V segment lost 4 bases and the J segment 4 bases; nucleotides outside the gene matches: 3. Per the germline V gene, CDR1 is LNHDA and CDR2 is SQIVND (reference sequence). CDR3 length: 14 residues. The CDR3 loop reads CASSTGTGGYEQYF. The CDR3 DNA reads TGTGCCAGTAGTACCGGGACAGGGGGTTACGAGCAGTACTTC.

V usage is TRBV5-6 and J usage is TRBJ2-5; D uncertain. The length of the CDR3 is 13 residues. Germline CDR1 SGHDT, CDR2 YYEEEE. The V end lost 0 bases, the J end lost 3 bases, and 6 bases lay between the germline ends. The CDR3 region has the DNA TGTGCCAGCAGCTTGGAAGGAGAAGAGACCCAGTACTTC. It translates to CASSLEGEETQYF.

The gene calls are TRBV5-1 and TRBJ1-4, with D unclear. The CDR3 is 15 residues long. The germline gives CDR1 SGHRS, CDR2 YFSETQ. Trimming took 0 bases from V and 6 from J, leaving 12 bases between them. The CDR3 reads CASSLGLGMDEKLFF. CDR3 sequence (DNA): TGCGCCAGCAGCTTGGGGTTGGGTATGGATGAAAAACTGTTTTTT. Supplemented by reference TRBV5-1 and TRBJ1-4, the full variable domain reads KAGVTQTPRYLIKTRGQQVTLSCSPISGHRSVSWYQQTPGQGLQFLFEYFSETQRNKGNFPGRFSGRQFSNSRSEMNVSTLELGDSALYLCASSLGLGMDEKLFFGSGTQLSVL.

Here the CDR3 DNA reads TGTGCCAGCAGTACCTATCAGCGGGAGTTTCCCGATGAGCAGTTCTTC. This gives the protein CASSTYQREFPDEQFF. The rearrangement links TRBV28 to TRBJ2-1; 8 bases fit TRBD2. V trimming: 5 bases; J trimming: 8 bases; junction bases outside the gene matches: 14. Germline values: CDR1 MDHEN, CDR2 SYDVKM. There are 16 residues in the CDR3.

CDR3 region: CASSPLTREGGGNTIYF. CDR3 DNA sequence: TGTGCCAGCAGCCCCCTGACCCGAGAGGGTGGAGGAAACACCATATATTTT. The V and J genes are TRBV7-2 and TRBJ1-3; D gene ambiguous. V shed 5 bases and J shed 4 bases, with 21 bases lying between them. This CDR3 has 17 amino acids. CDR1 is SGHTA and CDR2 is FQGNSA in the germline V gene.

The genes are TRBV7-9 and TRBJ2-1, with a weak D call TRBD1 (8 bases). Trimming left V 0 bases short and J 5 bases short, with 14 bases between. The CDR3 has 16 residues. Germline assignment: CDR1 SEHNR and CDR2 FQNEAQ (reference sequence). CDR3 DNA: TGTGCCAGCAGCTTAGCGTCGGGGGGACAGGACAATGAGCAGTTCTTC. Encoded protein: CASSLASGGQDNEQFF.

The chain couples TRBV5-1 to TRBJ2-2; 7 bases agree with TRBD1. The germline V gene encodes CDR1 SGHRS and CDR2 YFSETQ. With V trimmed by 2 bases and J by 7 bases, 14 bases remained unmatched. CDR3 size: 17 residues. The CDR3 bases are TGCGCCAGCAGCTTTAGACAGGGTGCACCAAAGTTCGGGGAGCTGTTTTTT. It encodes CASSFRQGAPKFGELFF.

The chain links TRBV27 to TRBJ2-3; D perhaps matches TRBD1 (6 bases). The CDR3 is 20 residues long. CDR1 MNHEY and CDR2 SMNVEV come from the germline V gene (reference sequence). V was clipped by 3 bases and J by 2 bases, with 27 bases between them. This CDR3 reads CASSFLPPGSGAGDTDTQYF. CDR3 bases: TGTGCCAGCAGTTTTCTCCCCCCCGGGTCAGGGGCCGGGGACACAGATACGCAGTATTTT.